These 23 T cell receptor beta chains came from one sample sequenced in a study of memory CD4+ T cells and cytomegalovirus serostatus. The sort gate was single viable CD3+CD4+CD8-CD45RO+ cells for memory CD4+ T cells. Using immunoSEQ multiplex PCR, the repertoire was profiled, and TCRdb retains in-frame clones only, with some absent. Here the sample spans about 57,000 clones, under 80% being singletons. Specimen: memory CD4+ T cells from blood. These receptors came from an adult in good health and CMV-seronegative.

This clone has just one count. V usage is TRBV2 and J usage is TRBJ2-7; maybe TRBD1 (6 bases). The germline V and J ends were trimmed by 1 base and 7 bases, with 11 bases remaining between them. Germline V gene sequence: CDR1 SNHLY, CDR2 FYNNEI. There are 13 residues in the CDR3. Here the CDR3 DNA reads TGTGCCAGCAGTGAAGAGGGCAGGGGAGAGCAGTACTTC. Protein sequence: CASSEEGRGEQYF.

This chain connects TRBV6-1 to TRBJ2-1; 8 bases line up with TRBD1. The CDR3 extends over 13 amino acids. V was clipped by 7 bases and J by 10 bases; unmatched bases: 9. Per the germline V gene, CDR1 is MNHNS and CDR2 is SASEGT. CDR3 sequence (DNA): TGTGCCAGCAAGGACAGGGTGGGGTGGGAGCAGTTCTTC. This codes for CASKDRVGWEQFF.

The CDR3 region is CAISAYLDGYTF. CDR3 DNA sequence: TGTGCCATCAGTGCTTATTTGGATGGCTACACCTTC. The gene calls are TRBV10-3 and TRBJ1-2; D not resolved. The V gene's germline CDR1 is ENHRY and CDR2 SYGVKD. CDR3 size: 12 residues. The V end lost 4 bases, the J end lost 6 bases, and 9 bases lay between the germline ends.

The V and J genes are TRBV7-9 and TRBJ2-1, with D tentatively TRBD2 (6 bases). V was clipped by 5 bases and J by 2 bases, with 19 bases between them. Germline CDR1 and CDR2: SEHNR and FQNEAQ (reference sequence). This CDR3 comprises 17 residues. The DNA for the CDR3 is TGTGCCAGCAGCAACCCCGGGACTTGGCAAACCTACAATGAGCAGTTCTTC. This translates into CASSNPGTWQTYNEQFF.

V gene TRBV18 combines with J gene TRBJ2-1, with D uncertain. Germline values: CDR1 KGHSH, CDR2 LQKENI. The CDR3 spans 16 residues. The V and J ends lost 0 bases and 9 bases respectively, with 18 bases between them. The CDR3 loop reads CASSPPQRPKGSEQFF. The CDR3, as DNA: TGTGCCAGCTCACCACCGCAGCGCCCAAAGGGTAGTGAGCAGTTCTTC.

V gene TRBV5-4 combines with J gene TRBJ2-3, with D maybe TRBD1 (6 bases). V gave up 4 bases and J gave up 4 bases, with 13 bases separating them. Germline V CDR1 and CDR2: SGHNT, YYREEE (reference sequence). The length of the CDR3 is 14 residues. CDR3 sequence reads: CASSQTRQADTQYF. The CDR3 region has the DNA TGTGCCAGCAGCCAAACGCGACAGGCAGATACGCAGTATTTT.

The chain's CDR3 is CASSSGQNRDGYTF. DNA of the CDR3: TGTGCCAGCAGCTCCGGACAGAACCGAGATGGCTACACCTTC. V and J are TRBV11-3 and TRBJ1-2, with D perhaps matching TRBD1 (6 bases). The ends were cut back, 4 bases at V and 6 bases at J, with 15 bases in the middle. Germline values: CDR1 SGHNT, CDR2 YENEEA. The CDR3 sequence is 14 residues long.

V is TRBV2 and J is TRBJ2-1; possible D gene TRBD2, 5 bases. This CDR3 contains 15 residues. Germline V gene data show CDR1 as SNHLY and CDR2 as FYNNEI. Trimming removed 8 bases from V and 4 bases from J, with 18 bases in between. As DNA, the CDR3 is TGTGCCAGCGAACGTACAGCCTCGGGATACAATGAGCAGTTCTTC. Its translation is CASERTASGYNEQFF.

The chain combines TRBV6-6 with TRBJ1-5, with 8 bases lining up with TRBD1. CDR3 length equals 16 residues. Germline CDR1 MNHNY, CDR2 SVGAGI (reference sequence). V lost 6 bases and J lost 7; bases outside the gene matches: 14. CDR3: CASRDESRGRGQPQHF. Written as DNA, the CDR3 is TGTGCCAGCAGAGACGAATCCAGGGGGCGAGGGCAGCCCCAGCATTTT.

This rearrangement joins TRBV10-2 to TRBJ2-1, with 8 nucleotides matching TRBD2. Germline V gene sequence: CDR1 WSHSY, CDR2 SAAADI. Losses at the gene ends were 10 bases for V and 7 bases for J; bases not matched to a gene: 18. CDR3 length: 16 amino acids. The chain's CDR3 is CATNGLTGTRSNEQFF. The CDR3 DNA is TGCGCCACGAACGGCCTGACCGGGACTAGGTCGAATGAGCAGTTCTTC.

The gene calls are TRBV27 and TRBJ2-3, with 15 bases fitting TRBD2. The ends lost 5 bases at V and 4 bases at J; junction bases unmatched: 22. The CDR3 runs to 22 residues. Germline-derived CDR1 and CDR2 are MNHEY and SMNVEV (reference sequence). The CDR3 DNA reads as TGTGCCAGCAGTGCAAACCTCGGACTAGCGGGGGGGTCGCGGAGACTGGCAGATACGCAGTATTTT. Translation: CASSANLGLAGGSRRLADTQYF.

The rearrangement links TRBV5-4 to TRBJ1-1; the D is unclear. Germline CDR1 reads SGHNT; CDR2 reads YYREEE (reference sequence). The ends were cut back, 0 bases at V and 3 bases at J, with 9 bases in the middle. The CDR3 runs 14 residues. The DNA of the CDR3 is TGTGCCAGCAGCTTGGGGGGTAGTTACACTGAAGCTTTCTTT. Residues: CASSLGGSYTEAFF.

The DNA for the CDR3 is TGTGCCAGCAGTGGGACGTTGGGCCGCTCCGGGGAGCTGTTTTTT. Translated: CASSGTLGRSGELFF. The chain has TRBV2 and TRBJ2-2; D unclear. Germline V gives CDR1 SNHLY, CDR2 FYNNEI. The V end was cut by 4 bases, the J end by 6 bases, with 15 bases between. The CDR3 loop spans 15 amino acids. The full variable domain, rest sourced from reference TRBV2 and TRBJ2-2, is EPEVTQTPSHQVTQMGQEVILRCVPISNHLYFYWYRQILGQKVEFLVSFYNNEISEKSEIFDDQFSVERPDGSNFTLKIRSTKLEDSAMYFCASSGTLGRSGELFFGEGSRLTVL.

V gene TRBV5-1 combines with J gene TRBJ1-3; TRBD1 matches at 8 bases. Germline CDR1 and CDR2: SGHRS and YFSETQ. This CDR3 has 16 residues. Trimming at V came to 4 bases and at J to 0 bases, leaving 6 bases not matched to a gene. In DNA form, the CDR3 reads TGCGCCAGCAGCAATAACAGGGGGTTCTCTGGAAACACCATATATTTT. Its translation: CASSNNRGFSGNTIYF.

J is TRBJ1-6 and V is TRBV19; D gene uncertain. V was shortened by 5 bases and J by 8 bases, with 13 bases between the two germline ends. The CDR3 totals 14 residues. Germline CDR1 and CDR2: LNHDA and SQIVND (reference sequence). CDR3 nucleotides: TGTGCCAGTAGTTTATATGGTAGGCATTCACCCCTCCACTTT. Protein sequence: CASSLYGRHSPLHF.

V gene TRBV12-5 combines with J gene TRBJ2-3; 7 bases agree with TRBD2. Germline V CDR1 and CDR2: LGHNT, FRNRAP. Unmatched junction bases numbered 6, after V lost 6 bases and J lost 3 bases. This CDR3 is 14 amino acids long. The CDR3 here is CASGSGLGTDTQYF. In nucleotides, the CDR3 is TGTGCTAGTGGCTCCGGACTAGGAACAGATACGCAGTATTTT. Looking up the rest from reference TRBV12-5 and TRBJ2-3 gives the full variable domain: DARVTQTPRHKVTEMGQEVTMRCQPILGHNTVFWYRQTMMQGLELLAYFRNRAPLDDSGMPKDRFSAEMPDATLATLKIQPSEPRDSAVYFCASGSGLGTDTQYFGPGTRLTVL.

The V and J genes are TRBV6-6 and TRBJ1-5; D call uncertain. Germline loops: CDR1 MNHNY, CDR2 SVGAGI (reference sequence). This CDR3 region has 11 residues. Trimming removed 7 bases from V and 10 bases from J, with 11 bases in between. The CDR3 is CASTSAGPQHF. The CDR3 DNA follows: TGTGCCAGCACCTCGGCGGGACCCCAGCATTTT.

The chain carries TRBV4-2 and TRBJ2-5; tentative D call: TRBD2 (6 bases). Trimming stripped 6 bases from V and 2 bases from J, with 13 bases between. Germline V gene sequence: CDR1 LGHNA, CDR2 YNFKEQ. The CDR3 consists of 14 residues. In DNA, the CDR3 is TGTGCCAGCAGGAGGTCGGCGGGGCAAGAGACCCAGTACTTC. This translates into CASRRSAGQETQYF.

The gene calls are TRBV6-6 and TRBJ1-4; 8 nucleotides align to TRBD1. This CDR3 is built from 14 residues. J lost 10 bases, V lost 6 bases, and 10 bases had no gene match. Germline CDR1 and CDR2: MNHNY and SVGAGI (reference sequence). DNA for the CDR3: TGTGCCAGCAGACCGGACAGGGTCTACGTAAAACTGTTTTTT. Its translation: CASRPDRVYVKLFF.

The count of this clone is one. The chain employs TRBV2 and TRBJ2-2; possible D gene TRBD1, 5 bases. V lost 7 bases and J 0 bases, leaving 18 bases between the germline ends. The CDR3 is 17 residues long. Looked up from germline, CDR1 is SNHLY and CDR2 is FYNNEI. CDR3 nucleotides: TGTGCCAGCATCTCCACGAGGAGACAGTCGAACACCGGGGAGCTGTTTTTT. Translating it yields CASISTRRQSNTGELFF.

This clone was detected only a few times. The chain joins TRBV6-5 to TRBJ1-1; the D is unclear. Germline assignment: CDR1 MNHEY and CDR2 SVGAGI. This CDR3 spans 12 amino acids. V was clipped by 5 bases and J by 3 bases, with 7 bases between them. CDR3 DNA sequence: TGTGCCAGCAGTGGGGTGTACACTGAAGCTTTCTTT. Translated: CASSGVYTEAFF.

The gene calls are TRBV13 and TRBJ1-6; 9 bases fit TRBD1. The CDR3 covers 14 residues. The V gene end was trimmed by 8 bases and the J gene end by 6 bases; junction bases not matched to a gene: 5. CDR1 and CDR2 (germline): PRHDT, FYEKMQ (reference sequence). CDR3 DNA sequence: TGTGCCAGCGCGCTGGGACAGGGTAATTCACCCCTCCACTTT. Its protein is CASALGQGNSPLHF.

The J gene is TRBJ1-1, the V gene TRBV6-1; D call uncertain. V lost 7 bases to trimming and J lost 3 bases, with 18 bases between them. CDR3 length: 15 amino acids. Germline assignment: CDR1 MNHNS and CDR2 SASEGT. In DNA, the CDR3 is TGTGCCAGCACCGAAAGGGCACGGAGGGACACTGAAGCTTTCTTT. Protein: CASTERARRDTEAFF.